Below are 10 T cell receptor beta chains sequenced from a single sample in a study of identical twins. TCRdb reprocessed the 5' RACE reads with MiXCR, giving one entry per CDR3 protein. Here the sample spans approximately 210,000 distinct CDR3 sequences, around 10% being singletons. The sample comprised memory (CD45RO+) T cells sorted from blood. These receptors originate from a woman under 30 in good health.

The J gene is TRBJ2-2, the V gene TRBV6-1, with D tentatively TRBD1 (6 bases). Germline V gives CDR1 MNHNS, CDR2 SASEGT. The CDR3 spans 13 residues. Trimming took 10 bases from V and 2 from J, leaving 11 bases between them. CDR3 region: CATRQANTGELFF. The CDR3 DNA reads TGTGCCACGAGACAGGCCAACACCGGGGAGCTGTTTTTT.

CDR3 DNA sequence: TGCAGTGCTAGGTCGGGACTAGCGGGACACAATGAGCAGTTCTTC. This codes for CSARSGLAGHNEQFF. V usage is TRBV20-1 and J usage is TRBJ2-1; TRBD2 agrees at 13 bases. Trimming cost V 3 bases and J 5 bases; bases outside gene matches: 4. This CDR3 is 15 amino acids long. The germline V gene encodes CDR1 DFQATT and CDR2 SNEGSKA (reference sequence).

This chain joins TRBV12-3 or TRBV12-4 and TRBJ2-7; the D gene is possibly TRBD2 (5 bases). Trimming took off 5 bases at V and 5 bases at J, with 13 bases between the two ends. There are 13 residues in the CDR3. The CDR3 nucleotides are TGTGCCAGCAGTGACTCACTAGAGCACGAGCAGTACTTC. It translates to CASSDSLEHEQYF.

This clonotype has only a few counts. The chain joins TRBV2 to TRBJ2-2; 9 bases line up with TRBD1. CDR3 length: 15 residues. Germline V lookup: CDR1 SNHLY, CDR2 FYNNEI. Losses at the gene ends were 7 bases for V and 2 bases for J; bases not matched to a gene: 5. This CDR3 is CASKRQGVNTGELFF. In DNA, the CDR3 is TGTGCCAGCAAAAGACAGGGGGTAAACACCGGGGAGCTGTTTTTT.

The genes are TRBV25-1 and TRBJ1-6, with 7 bases fitting TRBD1. Germline values: CDR1 MGHDK, CDR2 SYGVNS. The CDR3 sequence is 14 residues long. J gave up 8 bases and V 4 bases, and 5 bases lay outside the gene matches. For the CDR3, the DNA is TGTGCCAGCAGTGTTCCAGGACAGGATTCACCCCTCCACTTT. The encoded protein is CASSVPGQDSPLHF. Together with reference TRBV25-1 and TRBJ1-6, the CDR3 gives the full variable domain: EADIYQTPRYLVIGTGKKITLECSQTMGHDKMYWYQQDPGMELHLIHYSYGVNSTEKGDLSSESTVSRIRTEHFPLTLESARPSHTSQYLCASSVPGQDSPLHFGNGTRLTVT.

This clonotype was observed at least ten times. V gene TRBV12-3 or TRBV12-4 combines with J gene TRBJ1-6, with a possible D match to TRBD1 (5 bases). V was trimmed by 5 bases and J by 2 bases, leaving 10 bases between them. CDR3 length: 15 residues. CDR3 region: CASSPRGTYNSPLHF. The CDR3 DNA sequence: TGTGCCAGCAGTCCCCGGGGGACCTATAATTCACCCCTCCACTTT.

The sample holds many counts of this clonotype. The chain recombines TRBV5-1 with TRBJ2-3; 10 bases line up with TRBD2. The CDR3 runs to 16 residues. From germline, CDR1 is SGHRS and CDR2 YFSETQ. V was pared by 0 bases and J by 3 bases, with 4 bases of the junction left unmatched. Here the CDR3 reads CASSLAGSGRTDTQYF. The CDR3 coding sequence is TGCGCCAGCAGCTTGGCGGGTAGCGGGAGGACAGATACGCAGTATTTT. The whole variable domain, remainder taken from reference TRBV5-1 and TRBJ2-3, is KAGVTQTPRYLIKTRGQQVTLSCSPISGHRSVSWYQQTPGQGLQFLFEYFSETQRNKGNFPGRFSGRQFSNSRSEMNVSTLELGDSALYLCASSLAGSGRTDTQYFGPGTRLTVL.

This clonotype was counted many times. This chain links TRBV9 with TRBJ2-2, with D maybe TRBD2 (5 bases). V lost 1 base and J lost 1, with 8 bases in between. Germline-derived CDR1 and CDR2 are SGDLS and YYNGEE. This CDR3 is built from 15 residues. The CDR3 coding sequence is TGTGCCAGCAGCGTACGCAGCGGGAACACCGGGGAGCTGTTTTTT. Translation gives CASSVRSGNTGELFF.

This rearrangement joins TRBV20-1 to TRBJ2-3; weak D call: TRBD2 (5 bases). This CDR3 spans 15 amino acids. Germline V lookup: CDR1 DFQATT, CDR2 SNEGSKA (reference sequence). The ends were cut back, 2 bases at V and 1 base at J, with 13 bases in the middle. CDR3 sequence: CSARSVRGRTDTQYF. As DNA, the CDR3 is TGCAGTGCTAGATCGGTCCGCGGGCGCACAGATACGCAGTATTTT.

This clonotype was seen at least ten times. The chain combines TRBV14 with TRBJ2-7; D uncertain. The V and J ends lost 5 bases and 2 bases respectively, with 7 bases between them. CDR1 is SGHDN, CDR2 FVKESK, per germline. This CDR3 is 12 amino acids long. CDR3 protein: CASSYLAYEQYF. CDR3 sequence (DNA): TGTGCCAGCAGCTATCTAGCCTACGAGCAGTACTTC.